The 28 T cell receptor beta chains reported below all come from one sample, sequenced in a study of shared clonotypes between healthy human individuals. Only in-frame clones appear in the TCRdb table, and some are missing; sequencing was by immunoSEQ multiplex PCR. The sample has 1.4 million or so clones, roughly 98.5% seen once. Sequenced material: naive CD4+ T cells sorted from blood. Specified subset: CD45RA+ positively selected. The receptors were gathered from a man aged 25-45 years in good health.

The chain links TRBV29-1 to TRBJ2-2; the match to TRBD2 covers 8 bases. This CDR3 is built from 16 residues. The germline V gene has CDR1 SQVTM and CDR2 ANQGSEA. V dropped 1 base and J dropped 3; count of bases not matched to a gene: 7. The CDR3 region is CSVEAGREGHTGELFF. The CDR3 DNA follows: TGCAGCGTTGAAGCGGGTCGGGAGGGCCACACCGGGGAGCTGTTTTTT.

The V call is TRBV9, the J call TRBJ2-7; D gene unclear. The CDR3 has 16 residues. V shed 0 bases and J shed 2 bases, with 15 bases lying between them. CDR1 and CDR2 (germline): SGDLS, YYNGEE. The CDR3 DNA reads TGTGCCAGCAGCGTAGTTGCCCTCGGACCTCCCTACGAGCAGTACTTC. Amino acid sequence: CASSVVALGPPYEQYF. Based on the CDR3 plus reference TRBV9 and TRBJ2-7, the full variable domain is DSGVTQTPKHLITATGQRVTLRCSPRSGDLSVYWYQQSLDQGLQFLIQYYNGEERAKGNILERFSAQQFPDLHSELNLSSLELGDSALYFCASSVVALGPPYEQYFGPGTRLTVT.

Here the CDR3 DNA reads TGTGCCAGCAGCCAAGTTTTTCAGCGGGAGGGCCGGGACAATGAGCAGTTCTTC. This translates into CASSQVFQREGRDNEQFF. The chain is built from TRBV11-2 and TRBJ2-1; 10 bases are shared with TRBD2. Per the germline V gene, CDR1 is SGHAT and CDR2 is FQNNGV. This CDR3 has 18 residues. J lost 5 bases, V lost 5 bases, and 15 bases had no gene match.

The chain carries TRBV2 and TRBJ2-1, with 9 bases aligning to TRBD1. The V gene's germline CDR1 is SNHLY and CDR2 FYNNEI. The CDR3 runs to 17 residues. J gave up 8 bases and V 4 bases, and 15 bases lay outside the gene matches. The CDR3, as DNA: TGTGCCAGCAGTGTGGGGACAGGGAGCGCATCCATCGATGAGCAGTTCTTC. The encoded protein is CASSVGTGSASIDEQFF. Full variable domain (rest looked up from reference TRBV2 and TRBJ2-1): EPEVTQTPSHQVTQMGQEVILRCVPISNHLYFYWYRQILGQKVEFLVSFYNNEISEKSEIFDDQFSVERPDGSNFTLKIRSTKLEDSAMYFCASSVGTGSASIDEQFFGPGTRLTVL.

This chain connects TRBV2 to TRBJ1-1; D unclear. Trimming removed 4 bases at V and 5 bases at J, with 14 bases between. The CDR3 is 14 amino acids. Germline loops: CDR1 SNHLY, CDR2 FYNNEI. This CDR3 reads CASSGRARGTEAFF. Here the CDR3 DNA reads TGTGCCAGCAGTGGCCGGGCCCGAGGGACTGAAGCTTTCTTT.

The chain couples TRBV5-1 to TRBJ1-4, with 9 positions matching TRBD1. The V gene's germline CDR1 is SGHRS and CDR2 YFSETQ. The CDR3 covers 16 residues. The ends lost 1 base at V and 2 bases at J; junction bases unmatched: 3. The CDR3 nucleotides are TGCGCCAGCAGCTTGAGGACAGGGGCGACTAATGAAAAACTGTTTTTT. This encodes CASSLRTGATNEKLFF.

The V call is TRBV4-2, the J call TRBJ2-7, with TRBD1 identical over 7 bases. This CDR3 comprises 15 residues. V lost 1 base, J lost 3 bases, and 6 bases stayed unmatched. Germline V CDR1 and CDR2: LGHNA, YNFKEQ. The CDR3 bases are TGTGCCAGCAGCCAAGCGGGACAGAGCATCTACGAGCAGTACTTC. Amino acid sequence: CASSQAGQSIYEQYF.

The rearrangement links TRBV6-5 to TRBJ1-5, with 11 bases matching TRBD1. The CDR3 is 14 amino acids. V was clipped by 6 bases and J by 5 bases; unmatched bases: 3. CDR1 and CDR2 from the germline V gene are MNHEY and SVGAGI. CDR3 loop: CASSPGQGDQPQHF. The CDR3 DNA follows: TGTGCCAGCAGCCCGGGACAGGGGGATCAGCCCCAGCATTTT.

The V call is TRBV4-3, the J call TRBJ2-1; TRBD1 might be the D (6 bases). Germline CDR1 reads LGHNA; CDR2 reads YSLEER. Deletions cut 4 bases from V and 2 bases from J, with 18 bases between. There are 17 residues in the CDR3. CDR3 amino acids: CASSRFKIRDTYNEQFF. The CDR3 nucleotides read TGCGCCAGCAGCCGCTTTAAGATTCGGGACACCTACAATGAGCAGTTCTTC.

About this clone: Germline is not matched at one junction end, which may reflect a read error. The chain recombines TRBV11-2 with TRBJ1-5, with D possibly being TRBD1 (5 bases). The CDR3 sequence is 15 residues long. Germline V CDR1 and CDR2: SGHAT, FQNNGV. CDR3 amino acids: CASSLDLGDYQSQHF. The CDR3 DNA sequence: TGTGCCAGCAGCTTAGACCTAGGGGACTATCAGTCCCAGCATTTT.

Of note for this clone: The sample contains more than one DNA sequence encoding this CDR3. V gene TRBV28 combines with J gene TRBJ1-1; 7 nucleotides align to TRBD1. Germline V lookup: CDR1 MDHEN, CDR2 SYDVKM. The V and J ends lost 7 bases and 4 bases, in that order; junction bases with no gene match: 3. The CDR3 consists of 12 residues. CDR3 residues: CASTSGGTEAFF. The CDR3 bases are TGTGCCAGCACCTCAGGGGGCACTGAAGCTTTCTTT. Complete variable domain (other parts from reference TRBV28 and TRBJ1-1): DVKVTQSSRYLVKRTGEKVFLECVQDMDHENMFWYRQDPGLGLRLIYFSYDVKMKEKGDIPEGYSVSREKKERFSLILESASTNQTSMYLCASTSGGTEAFFGQGTRLTVV.

Remarks on this clone: Distinct nucleotide sequences in the sample also encode this CDR3. The chain carries TRBV18 and TRBJ2-5; a weak D match, TRBD2 (6 bases). The germline V gene has CDR1 KGHSH and CDR2 LQKENI. The CDR3 sequence is 13 residues long. Trimming took off 3 bases at V and 3 bases at J, with 8 bases between the two ends. The CDR3 loop reads CASSPGGEETQYF. The CDR3 coding sequence is TGTGCCAGCTCACCGGGGGGTGAAGAGACCCAGTACTTC. Combining the CDR3 with reference TRBV18 and TRBJ2-5 gives the whole variable domain NAGVMQNPRHLVRRRGQEARLRCSPMKGHSHVYWYRQLPEEGLKFMVYLQKENIIDESGMPKERFSAEFPKEGPSILRIQQVVRGDSAAYFCASSPGGEETQYFGPGTRLLVL.

This rearrangement joins TRBV7-8 to TRBJ2-1; maybe TRBD1 (5 bases). This CDR3 spans 16 amino acids. With 5 bases removed from V and 2 bases from J, the gap between germline ends came to 16 bases. In germline, CDR1 is SGHVS, CDR2 FQNEAQ. The CDR3 DNA reads TGTGCCAGCAGCCGAGAAGGCAGGGAACCCTACAATGAGCAGTTCTTC. Protein product: CASSREGREPYNEQFF.

This chain links TRBV4-3 with TRBJ2-7, with D unresolved. The CDR3 runs to 14 residues. Deletions cut 0 bases from V and 1 base from J, with 7 bases between. Germline lookup yields CDR1 LGHNA and CDR2 YSLEER. CDR3 bases: TGCGCCAGCAGCCAAGATCCTAGTTCCTACGAGCAGTACTTC. This translates into CASSQDPSSYEQYF.

The chain couples TRBV7-2 to TRBJ2-3, with 10 bases aligning to TRBD1. Losses at the gene ends were 5 bases for V and 4 bases for J; bases not matched to a gene: 9. Germline CDR1 SGHTA, CDR2 FQGNSA. This CDR3 has 16 amino acids. CDR3 coding DNA: TGTGCCAGCAGCGCGGGAGACAGGGGGCGATCAGATACGCAGTATTTT. Protein product: CASSAGDRGRSDTQYF.

The rearrangement uses TRBV9 and TRBJ2-1; 7 nucleotides agree with TRBD2. This CDR3 is 17 amino acids long. Per germline, CDR1 SGDLS and CDR2 YYNGEE. V lost 4 bases, J lost 1 base, and 11 bases stayed unmatched. The CDR3 loop reads CASSSRIGGSSYNEQFF. In DNA form, the CDR3 reads TGTGCCAGCAGCTCCCGAATCGGCGGGAGTTCCTACAATGAGCAGTTCTTC.

The chain couples TRBV19 to TRBJ1-5; D is uncertain. Germline assignment: CDR1 LNHDA and CDR2 SQIVND (reference sequence). The CDR3 has 14 residues. V shed 1 base and J shed 3 bases, with 7 bases lying between them. The CDR3 bases are TGTGCCAGTAGTATAGGGTGGGACAATCAGCCCCAGCATTTT. Amino acid sequence: CASSIGWDNQPQHF.

This chain links TRBV11-2 with TRBJ2-7, with 7 bases lining up with TRBD1. This CDR3 region has 16 residues. Germline CDR1 SGHAT, CDR2 FQNNGV. V dropped 2 bases and J dropped 6; count of bases not matched to a gene: 13. Here the CDR3 DNA reads TGTGCCAGCAGCTTACCCGACAGGGCGGTGTTCAGCGAGCAGTACTTC. Protein: CASSLPDRAVFSEQYF.

The gene calls are TRBV5-1 and TRBJ2-2; D is uncertain. This CDR3 spans 16 amino acids. Trimming left V 1 base short and J 6 bases short, with 16 bases between. CDR1 and CDR2 from the germline V gene are SGHRS and YFSETQ. CDR3 protein: CASSLTSTQPPGELFF. CDR3 DNA sequence: TGCGCCAGCAGCTTGACTTCGACACAACCCCCCGGGGAGCTGTTTTTT. Variable domain in full (rest from reference TRBV5-1 and TRBJ2-2): KAGVTQTPRYLIKTRGQQVTLSCSPISGHRSVSWYQQTPGQGLQFLFEYFSETQRNKGNFPGRFSGRQFSNSRSEMNVSTLELGDSALYLCASSLTSTQPPGELFFGEGSRLTVL.

Remarks on this clone: The sample holds other DNA sequences that translate to the same CDR3. This chain connects TRBV9 to TRBJ2-7, with D uncertain. V was shortened by 0 bases and J by 0 bases, with 10 bases between the two germline ends. In germline, CDR1 is SGDLS, CDR2 YYNGEE. The length of the CDR3 is 15 residues. CDR3 DNA sequence: TGTGCCAGCAGCGTAGGGGCAGGCACCTCCTACGAGCAGTACTTC. The encoded protein is CASSVGAGTSYEQYF.

J is TRBJ1-5 and V is TRBV7-9; TRBD1 is a possible D gene (6 bases). The CDR3 extends over 12 amino acids. V was trimmed by 5 bases and J by 6 bases, leaving 8 bases between them. Germline CDR1 reads SEHNR; CDR2 reads FQNEAQ (reference sequence). As DNA, the CDR3 is TGTGCCAGCAGCCAGGACAGTCAGCCCCAGCATTTT. Translation gives CASSQDSQPQHF.

The rearrangement uses TRBV9 and TRBJ2-1, with 7 nucleotides matching TRBD1. V shed 2 bases and J 7 bases; nucleotides not matched to a gene: 9. Germline loops: CDR1 SGDLS, CDR2 YYNGEE. CDR3 size: 15 residues. CDR3 region: CASSVRQGLVNEQFF. The CDR3 coding sequence is TGTGCCAGCAGCGTTCGACAGGGTTTGGTAAATGAGCAGTTCTTC.

V usage is TRBV14 and J usage is TRBJ2-2, with 8 nucleotides matching TRBD2. Germline V CDR1 and CDR2: SGHDN, FVKESK. V lost 4 bases to trimming and J lost 4 bases; unmatched junction nucleotides: 8. The CDR3 covers 16 residues. The DNA for the CDR3 is TGTGCCAGCAGCCTTAGAACGGGAGGGATCACCGGGGAGCTGTTTTTT. It yields the protein CASSLRTGGITGELFF.

This chain connects TRBV30 to TRBJ1-1; 10 nucleotides agree with TRBD1. V lost 2 bases, J lost 4 bases, and 4 bases stayed unmatched. This CDR3 has 14 residues. Per the germline V gene, CDR1 is GTSNPN and CDR2 is SVGIG (reference sequence). CDR3 nucleotide sequence: TGTGCCTGGAGTCTCCGGGACAGGGGCACTGAAGCTTTCTTT. Amino acids: CAWSLRDRGTEAFF.

This sequence joins TRBV19 and TRBJ2-1, with D perhaps TRBD1 or TRBD2 (5 bases each). Trimming removed 9 bases from V and 7 bases from J, with 16 bases in between. Germline lookup yields CDR1 LNHDA and CDR2 SQIVND (reference sequence). This CDR3 has 13 residues. CDR3 in DNA: TGTGCCAGCGCCGGGACCGGAACGAATGAGCAGTTCTTC. It encodes CASAGTGTNEQFF.

This rearrangement joins TRBV19 to TRBJ1-5; 9 bases are a match to TRBD1. This CDR3 is 17 amino acids long. The V and J ends lost 6 bases and 0 bases, in that order; junction bases with no gene match: 9. Germline CDR1 and CDR2: LNHDA and SQIVND (reference sequence). CDR3 region: CASRVTGGSYSNQPQHF. The CDR3 coding sequence is TGTGCCAGTAGAGTGACAGGGGGGTCGTATAGCAATCAGCCCCAGCATTTT.

This chain links TRBV5-6 with TRBJ2-5; D is unresolved. Germline lookup yields CDR1 SGHDT and CDR2 YYEEEE. The CDR3 is 14 residues long. The V end lost 2 bases, the J end lost 5 bases, and 13 bases lay between the germline ends. This chain's CDR3 is CASSFGGIGETQYF. CDR3 in DNA: TGTGCCAGCAGCTTTGGTGGGATCGGGGAGACCCAGTACTTC.

The chain uses TRBV2 and TRBJ2-1; TRBD1 agrees at 8 bases. Germline V gene sequence: CDR1 SNHLY, CDR2 FYNNEI. The length of the CDR3 is 14 residues. Germline trimming cut 5 bases from V and 8 bases from J; bases unmatched to any gene: 8. CDR3 nucleotides: TGTGCCAGCAGTATGATACAGGGGGGTGATGAGCAGTTCTTC. Translating it yields CASSMIQGGDEQFF.